The rows below give T cell receptor beta chains drawn from one sample of a study of blood T cell repertoires in COVID-19. The data were produced by immunoSEQ multiplex PCR, yet TCRdb's version contains in-frame clones alone and is incomplete. This table has 90,000 to 130,000 clones, roughly 70% appearing once. Source material: peripheral blood. These receptors all come from a woman in her thirties or forties with acute or convalescent COVID-19. The CDR3 runs from the conserved cysteine through the conserved F or W. The D gene is left open where the match is weak. Size values are once, few and many counts, or a class for expanded clones, and some rows have none.

d_gene: TRBD1
abundance: -
j_gene: TRBJ1-2
v_gene: TRBV3-1/TRBV3-2
CDR3nt: TGTGCCAGCAGCCCACGCGGACAGGCATCTGGCTACACCTTC
CDR3aa: CASSPRGQASGYTF

d_gene: -
abundance: -
j_gene: TRBJ2-3
v_gene: TRBV11-3
CDR3nt: TGTGCCAGCAGCTCGGGAAGGGGCACAGATACGCAGTATTTT
CDR3aa: CASSSGRGTDTQYF

d_gene: TRBD1
abundance: -
j_gene: TRBJ2-3
v_gene: TRBV10-1
CDR3nt: TGCGCCAGGACCCGGACAGGGACAGATACGCAGTATTTT
CDR3aa: CARTRTGTDTQYF

d_gene: TRBD2
abundance: -
j_gene: TRBJ2-1
v_gene: TRBV6-5
CDR3nt: TGTGCCAGCACGGGTAGCGGGGGGGCGGGTGAGCAGTTCTTC
CDR3aa: CASTGSGGAGEQFF

d_gene: -
abundance: -
j_gene: TRBJ1-2
v_gene: TRBV12-3/TRBV12-4
CDR3nt: TGTGCCAGCAGCCCTATCAGGGGCGCGGGCTACACCTTC
CDR3aa: CASSPIRGAGYTF

d_gene: TRBD1
abundance: medium-sized
j_gene: TRBJ2-7
v_gene: TRBV6-5
CDR3nt: TGTGCCAGCAGTCCCACAGGGGACGAGCAGTACTTC
CDR3aa: CASSPTGDEQYF

d_gene: -
abundance: -
j_gene: TRBJ2-3
v_gene: TRBV28
CDR3nt: TGTGCCAGCAGTTTAGGCGCTAGCGAGGGTACGCAGTATTTT
CDR3aa: CASSLGASEGTQYF

d_gene: -
abundance: -
j_gene: TRBJ2-2
v_gene: TRBV10-3
CDR3nt: TGTGCCATCAGTGAGCCACCACAGGGAATAAACGGGGAGCTGTTTTTT
CDR3aa: CAISEPPQGINGELFF

d_gene: TRBD1
abundance: -
j_gene: TRBJ2-1
v_gene: TRBV19
CDR3nt: TGTGCCAGTAGGCAGGGGGCGGTGGGTAATGAGCAGTTCTTC
CDR3aa: CASRQGAVGNEQFF

d_gene: TRBD1
abundance: many
j_gene: TRBJ2-3
v_gene: TRBV7-9
CDR3nt: TGTGCCAGCAGCTCGACAGGGGGCCGTGCCACAGATACGCAGTATTTT
CDR3aa: CASSSTGGRATDTQYF

d_gene: -
abundance: few
j_gene: TRBJ1-2
v_gene: TRBV5-4
CDR3nt: TGTGCCAGCAGCAGGGAGGCAGGGCTCTATGGCTACACCTTC
CDR3aa: CASSREAGLYGYTF

d_gene: -
abundance: -
j_gene: TRBJ1-6
v_gene: TRBV6-1
CDR3nt: TGTGCCAGCAGTGAATGGGGGGGCTCCTATAATTCACCCCTCCACTTT
CDR3aa: CASSEWGGSYNSPLHF

d_gene: -
abundance: once
j_gene: TRBJ1-5
v_gene: TRBV5-1
CDR3nt: TGCGCCAGCAGCCCAATGTGGGGGGGGGATCAGCCCCAGCATTTT
CDR3aa: CASSPMWGGDQPQHF